The present T cell receptor (beta chain) was sequenced within a study of blood T cell repertoires in COVID-19. Repertoires were generated with immunoSEQ multiplex PCR, while TCRdb's copy carries only in-frame clones and drops some. The data show about 64,000 clones, with around 90% seen just once and 40% to 45% held by the top ten. The CDR3 runs to 16 residues. Germline lookup yields CDR1 LGHNA and CDR2 YNFKEQ. Unmatched junction bases numbered 4, after V lost 0 bases and J lost 1 base. The sample consisted of peripheral blood. This sequence was found in a woman in her sixties or seventies with COVID-19, enrolled during active disease. V and J are TRBV4-2 and TRBJ2-7; 9 bases match TRBD1. CDR3 in DNA: TGTGCCAGCAGCCAAGAAGAGGGACAGGGATCCTACGAGCAGTACTTC. It yields the protein CASSQEEGQGSYEQYF.